Following are 16 T cell receptor beta chains from one sample sequenced in a study of glioma-infiltrating T cells after dendritic cell vaccination. Here immunoSEQ multiplex PCR was the method, and the copy in TCRdb shows in-frame clones only, minus some. The sample holds roughly 51,000 clones, around 86% seen once. The sample consisted of blood, taken before dendritic cell vaccination. These receptor sequences come from a human donor with glioblastoma.

V and J are TRBV7-9 and TRBJ2-3, with 7 bases lining up with TRBD1. Germline CDR1 and CDR2: SEHNR and FQNEAQ (reference sequence). Trimming at V came to 6 bases and at J to 4 bases, leaving 10 bases not matched to a gene. The CDR3 totals 15 residues. CDR3 nucleotide sequence: TGTGCCAGCAGGCATCCCGGACAGGATCCAGATACGCAGTATTTT. Translated: CASRHPGQDPDTQYF.

The chain recombines TRBV7-9 with TRBJ1-5, with D maybe TRBD1 (5 bases). This CDR3 contains 13 residues. In germline, CDR1 is SEHNR, CDR2 FQNEAQ (reference sequence). The V end lost 5 bases, the J end lost 7 bases, and 12 bases lay between the germline ends. The CDR3 DNA is TGTGCCAGCAGCGCCGACGGGGGACAGCCCCAGCATTTT. Translating it yields CASSADGGQPQHF.

Only a few counts were recorded for this clone. V usage is TRBV7-2 and J usage is TRBJ1-2; D might be TRBD1 (5 bases). The CDR3 spans 15 residues. CDR1 SGHTA and CDR2 FQGNSA come from the germline V gene. Deletions cut 2 bases from V and 2 bases from J, with 12 bases between. The CDR3, as DNA: TGTGCCAGCAGCTTATCGGGCAGGGCAAACTATGGCTACACCTTC. Translating gives CASSLSGRANYGYTF.

The gene calls are TRBV11-2 and TRBJ1-4; 7 bases are shared with TRBD1. With V trimmed by 2 bases and J by 0 bases, 9 bases remained unmatched. Germline V gives CDR1 SGHAT, CDR2 FQNNGV. The CDR3 sequence is 18 residues long. The CDR3 DNA reads as TGTGCCAGCAGCTTACGGACAGGCTTGTCAGCAACTAATGAAAAACTGTTTTTT. Residues: CASSLRTGLSATNEKLFF.

This chain uses TRBV9 with TRBJ2-5; D is perhaps TRBD2 (7 bases). V dropped 4 bases and J dropped 2 bases, with 12 bases sitting between them. The CDR3 loop spans 14 amino acids. Germline CDR1 SGDLS, CDR2 YYNGEE. This CDR3 is CASSRGGGQETQYF. The CDR3 DNA sequence: TGTGCCAGCAGCCGAGGGGGAGGGCAAGAGACCCAGTACTTC. The full variable domain, completed using reference TRBV9 and TRBJ2-5, is DSGVTQTPKHLITATGQRVTLRCSPRSGDLSVYWYQQSLDQGLQFLIQYYNGEERAKGNILERFSAQQFPDLHSELNLSSLELGDSALYFCASSRGGGQETQYFGPGTRLLVL.

The V call is TRBV27, the J call TRBJ1-2; a weak D match, TRBD1 (6 bases). This CDR3 comprises 14 residues. Trimming took off 2 bases at V and 4 bases at J, with 11 bases between the two ends. The germline V gene has CDR1 MNHEY and CDR2 SMNVEV (reference sequence). For the CDR3, the DNA is TGTGCCAGCAGTTTAGGGGCAGGGGTCTATGGCTACACCTTC. Encoded protein: CASSLGAGVYGYTF.

The chain uses TRBV4-3 and TRBJ2-7; D not resolved. The V gene's germline CDR1 is LGHNA and CDR2 YSLEER. The CDR3 length is 12 residues. V gave up 0 bases and J gave up 6 bases, with 6 bases separating them. In DNA, the CDR3 is TGCGCCAGCAGCCAAGATTCCGGCGAGCAGTACTTC. Protein product: CASSQDSGEQYF.

This clone appeared a single time. The chain carries TRBV7-6 and TRBJ1-1; D possibly corresponds to TRBD1 (5 bases). The length of the CDR3 is 14 residues. Germline CDR1 is SGHVS and CDR2 is FNYEAQ. V lost 1 base and J lost 4, with 10 bases in between. The CDR3 DNA reads as TGTGCCAGCAGCTTAGGGGGGGTCGGCACTGAAGCTTTCTTT. It yields the protein CASSLGGVGTEAFF.

V and J are TRBV6-5 and TRBJ2-6, with D possibly matching TRBD2 (6 bases). With 5 bases removed from V and 3 bases from J, the gap between germline ends came to 11 bases. This CDR3 is 15 amino acids long. Germline CDR1 reads MNHEY; CDR2 reads SVGAGI. The CDR3 DNA reads TGTGCCAGCAGTCGCTCGGGGGTTGGGGCCAACGTCCTGACTTTC. This gives the protein CASSRSGVGANVLTF.

The rearrangement joins TRBV27 to TRBJ2-7, with TRBD1 matching over 7 bases. The V gene's germline CDR1 is MNHEY and CDR2 SMNVEV (reference sequence). The CDR3 runs 14 residues. After removal of 0 bases from V and 5 bases from J, the junction contained 4 bases not matched to a gene. The CDR3 spells CASSLSGGYDEQYF. The CDR3 nucleotides are TGTGCCAGCAGTTTATCAGGGGGCTACGACGAGCAGTACTTC.

The chain uses TRBV7-8 and TRBJ2-3; D remains unclear. The CDR3 consists of 12 residues. V was trimmed by 2 bases and J by 6 bases, leaving 6 bases between them. The germline V gene has CDR1 SGHVS and CDR2 FQNEAQ. This CDR3 is CASSLQADTQYF. In nucleotides, the CDR3 is TGTGCCAGCAGCTTACAGGCGGATACGCAGTATTTT.

The rearrangement joins TRBV7-2 to TRBJ2-7; 8 nucleotides agree with TRBD1. V shed 5 bases, J shed 6 bases, and the junction held 6 bases outside the gene matches. The V gene's germline CDR1 is SGHTA and CDR2 FQGNSA. There are 13 residues in the CDR3. The CDR3 coding sequence is TGTGCCAGCAGCCTGGGACAGGTCCCCGAGCAGTACTTC. Translated: CASSLGQVPEQYF.

The chain links TRBV4-2 to TRBJ2-3; weak D call: TRBD2 (6 bases). In germline, CDR1 is LGHNA, CDR2 YNFKEQ. Trimming cost V 0 bases and J 2 bases, with 15 bases left between them. This CDR3 contains 17 residues. The CDR3 sequence is CASSQDRGLKITDTQYF. For the CDR3, the DNA is TGTGCCAGCAGCCAAGATAGGGGACTGAAGATCACAGATACGCAGTATTTT.

V gene TRBV19 combines with J gene TRBJ2-2; unclear D gene. CDR1 and CDR2 from the germline V gene are LNHDA and SQIVND (reference sequence). The CDR3 loop spans 14 amino acids. The V gene lost 6 bases and the J gene lost 0 bases, with 8 bases spanning the gap. CDR3 amino acids: CASRADSNTGELFF. In DNA, the CDR3 is TGTGCCAGTAGGGCAGATTCGAACACCGGGGAGCTGTTTTTT.

The chain couples TRBV5-1 to TRBJ2-2; possible D gene TRBD1, 6 bases. With 5 bases removed from V and 6 bases from J, the gap between germline ends came to 17 bases. The CDR3 covers 15 residues. Per the germline V gene, CDR1 is SGHRS and CDR2 is YFSETQ. Here the CDR3 DNA reads TGCGCCAGCAGGAGGGGACAAGGAGGATCCGGGGAGCTGTTTTTT. Its protein product is CASRRGQGGSGELFF.

The J gene is TRBJ2-3, the V gene TRBV9, with no clear D. The CDR3 covers 16 residues. V was trimmed by 0 bases and J by 1 base, leaving 12 bases between them. The germline CDR1 and CDR2 sequences are SGDLS and YYNGEE. The CDR3 region has the DNA TGTGCCAGCAGCGTAGGGCAAGGTCGGGGCACAGATACGCAGTATTTT. Translated, it gives CASSVGQGRGTDTQYF.